The rows below give T cell receptor beta chains drawn from one sample of a study of T cells in Graves' hyperthyroidism and ophthalmopathy. TCRdb redid the calling of the multiplex PCR reads with MiXCR, one entry per CDR3 protein. This table holds about 350,000 distinct CDR3 sequences, over 11% found once. Sequencing was done on a sample of blood. These receptors all come from a woman aged 25-40 years with Graves' hyperthyroidism. CDR3s include the opening cysteine and the closing phenylalanine or tryptophan. The order of the fields is V gene, clone size, J gene, D gene, CDR3 DNA, CDR3 protein. The D gene is left open where the match is weak. Clone sizes are given selectively: once, few, many, or a class where the clone is expanded.

V gene: TRBV27
clone size: .
J gene: TRBJ2-1
D gene: .
CDR3 DNA: TGTGCCAGCAGAAACGGCGGGATCTACAATGAGCAGTTCTTC
CDR3 protein: CASRNGGIYNEQFF

V gene: TRBV24-1
clone size: .
J gene: TRBJ1-4
D gene: TRBD1
CDR3 DNA: TGTGCCACCAGTGCTTATACAGGGGAGGATGAAAAACTGTTTTTT
CDR3 protein: CATSAYTGEDEKLFF

V gene: TRBV28
clone size: many
J gene: TRBJ1-1
D gene: .
CDR3 DNA: TGTGCCGCCTTGCCTGGTTTCCTTAACACTGAAGCTTTCTTT
CDR3 protein: CAALPGFLNTEAFF

V gene: TRBV4-1
clone size: few
J gene: TRBJ1-1
D gene: .
CDR3 DNA: TGCGCCAGCAGCCCCCAGGGAGGGTCTGAAGCTTTCTTT
CDR3 protein: CASSPQGGSEAFF

V gene: TRBV7-8
clone size: many
J gene: TRBJ2-5
D gene: .
CDR3 DNA: TGTGCCAGCTTAAAAGAGAGGGCTTTAGCGGTACTCCAAGAGACCCAGTACTTC
CDR3 protein: CASLKERALAVLQETQYF

V gene: TRBV20-1
clone size: many
J gene: TRBJ1-6
D gene: TRBD1
CDR3 DNA: TGCAGTGCTAGGCCTCAAGGGGGCTTATATAATTCACCCCTCCACTTT
CDR3 protein: CSARPQGGLYNSPLHF

V gene: TRBV19
clone size: .
J gene: TRBJ1-4
D gene: .
CDR3 DNA: TGTGCCAGTAGTCCTCGAAAGGAAAAACTGTTTTTT
CDR3 protein: CASSPRKEKLFF

V gene: TRBV28
clone size: many
J gene: TRBJ1-5
D gene: TRBD1
CDR3 DNA: TGTGCCAGCAGTTTCAACACGGGACAGTCCTTTGCGCGGCCCCAGCATTTT
CDR3 protein: CASSFNTGQSFARPQHF

V gene: TRBV29-1
clone size: .
J gene: TRBJ2-1
D gene: .
CDR3 DNA: TGCAGCGATAGGGAAAACTCCTACAATGAGCAGTTCTTC
CDR3 protein: CSDRENSYNEQFF

V gene: TRBV7-2
clone size: .
J gene: TRBJ2-1
D gene: TRBD2
CDR3 DNA: TGTGCCAGCAGCTCCTGGGCTAGCGGGATGCACAATGAGCAGTTCTTC
CDR3 protein: CASSSWASGMHNEQFF

V gene: TRBV20-1
clone size: .
J gene: TRBJ1-2
D gene: .
CDR3 DNA: TGCAGTGCTAGGCCCAAACAGGCTCGGCCATATGGCTACACCTTC
CDR3 protein: CSARPKQARPYGYTF

V gene: TRBV20-1
clone size: .
J gene: TRBJ1-1
D gene: .
CDR3 DNA: TGCAGTGCTAGAGATCAGCCCAGGGTCAACACTGAAGCTTTCTTT
CDR3 protein: CSARDQPRVNTEAFF

V gene: TRBV29-1
clone size: .
J gene: TRBJ1-1
D gene: .
CDR3 DNA: TGCAGCGTTGGGAGCGGGTACGGGGGCACAGAAGCACAAAAAGCTTTCTTT
CDR3 protein: CSVGSGYGGTEAQKAFF

V gene: TRBV27
clone size: many
J gene: TRBJ2-5
D gene: TRBD1
CDR3 DNA: TGTGCCAGCCGCAGGACAGGGGGAGTGACCCAGTACTTC
CDR3 protein: CASRRTGGVTQYF

V gene: TRBV7-8
clone size: .
J gene: TRBJ2-7
D gene: TRBD1
CDR3 DNA: TGTGCCAGCAGCTTTCTCGACAGGGGCCACGAGCAGTACTTC
CDR3 protein: CASSFLDRGHEQYF

V gene: TRBV5-5
clone size: few
J gene: TRBJ1-4
D gene: .
CDR3 DNA: TGTGCCAGCAGCTTGGGAAGGGGCTCAGGGGAAAAACTGTTTTTT
CDR3 protein: CASSLGRGSGEKLFF

V gene: TRBV28
clone size: many
J gene: TRBJ2-3
D gene: .
CDR3 DNA: TGTGCCAGCAGTCATCCAACTAGCCTCCCCGAGACAGATACGCAGTATTTT
CDR3 protein: CASSHPTSLPETDTQYF

V gene: TRBV7-2
clone size: few
J gene: TRBJ1-1
D gene: TRBD1
CDR3 DNA: TGTGCCAGCAGCCTACTTGTGGGATCAGGGGGCTCTGAAGCTTTCTTT
CDR3 protein: CASSLLVGSGGSEAFF

V gene: TRBV6-6
clone size: few
J gene: TRBJ2-1
D gene: .
CDR3 DNA: TGTGCCAGCAGTTACTCACCGCTACGCGGGCCAAACTTCCTTTACAATGAGCAGTTCTTC
CDR3 protein: CASSYSPLRGPNFLYNEQFF

V gene: TRBV2
clone size: many
J gene: TRBJ1-4
D gene: .
CDR3 DNA: TGTGCCAGCAGCCAGTCAACTAATGAAAAACTGTTTTTT
CDR3 protein: CASSQSTNEKLFF

V gene: TRBV28
clone size: .
J gene: TRBJ1-6
D gene: .
CDR3 DNA: TGTGCCAGCAGTTTTCATGGGACTAATTCACCCCTCCACTTT
CDR3 protein: CASSFHGTNSPLHF

V gene: TRBV28
clone size: many
J gene: TRBJ2-7
D gene: .
CDR3 DNA: TGTGCCAGCAGTTTCCCCATGGGGCAGGGGGGCTACGAGCAGTACTTC
CDR3 protein: CASSFPMGQGGYEQYF

V gene: TRBV27
clone size: .
J gene: TRBJ2-2
D gene: TRBD2
CDR3 DNA: TGTGCCAGCAGTTTAAAACTAGCGGGAGGATACACCGGGGAGCTGTTTTTT
CDR3 protein: CASSLKLAGGYTGELFF

V gene: TRBV6-2/TRBV6-3
clone size: .
J gene: TRBJ2-1
D gene: .
CDR3 DNA: TGTGCCAGCAGTTACTTTGGACAGTCGCCCTACAATGAGCAGTTCTTC
CDR3 protein: CASSYFGQSPYNEQFF

V gene: TRBV6-1
clone size: many
J gene: TRBJ1-2
D gene: .
CDR3 DNA: TGTGCCAGCAGTGAAGCCGTCAGCCTCTATGGCTACACCTTC
CDR3 protein: CASSEAVSLYGYTF

V gene: TRBV28
clone size: many
J gene: TRBJ2-6
D gene: .
CDR3 DNA: TGTGCCAGCCTATCCCCAGTAGGGACTTCAGGGGCCAACGTCCTGACTTTC
CDR3 protein: CASLSPVGTSGANVLTF

V gene: TRBV30
clone size: many
J gene: TRBJ2-7
D gene: TRBD1
CDR3 DNA: TGTGCCTGGAGTGTTGGGACAGGGGGCTACGAGCAGTACTTC
CDR3 protein: CAWSVGTGGYEQYF

V gene: TRBV30
clone size: .
J gene: TRBJ2-7
D gene: TRBD1
CDR3 DNA: TGTGCCTGGGATAACAGGGGCGAGCAGTACTTC
CDR3 protein: CAWDNRGEQYF

V gene: TRBV2
clone size: many
J gene: TRBJ1-2
D gene: .
CDR3 DNA: TGTGCCAGCAGTGAAGCCCCAAGCGCCCTTGTAGCTAACTATGGCTACACCTTC
CDR3 protein: CASSEAPSALVANYGYTF

V gene: TRBV12-3/TRBV12-4
clone size: many
J gene: TRBJ2-2
D gene: TRBD1
CDR3 DNA: TGTGCCAGCAGTACACGGACAGGGTATACCGGGGAGCTGTTTTTT
CDR3 protein: CASSTRTGYTGELFF